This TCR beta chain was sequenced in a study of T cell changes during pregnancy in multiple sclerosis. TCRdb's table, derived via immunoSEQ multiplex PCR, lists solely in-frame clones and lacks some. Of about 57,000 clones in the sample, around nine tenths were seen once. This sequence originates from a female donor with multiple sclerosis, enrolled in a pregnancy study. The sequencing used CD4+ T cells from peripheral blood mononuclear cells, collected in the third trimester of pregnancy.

Here the CDR3 reads CASSEGFQGGYEQYF. The CDR3 bases are TGTGCCAGCAGTGAAGGTTTCCAGGGAGGCTACGAGCAGTACTTC. V gene TRBV6-1 combines with J gene TRBJ2-7, with D perhaps TRBD2 (6 bases). Germline CDR1 MNHNS, CDR2 SASEGT. Deletions cut 1 base from V and 3 bases from J, with 13 bases between. The CDR3 totals 15 residues.